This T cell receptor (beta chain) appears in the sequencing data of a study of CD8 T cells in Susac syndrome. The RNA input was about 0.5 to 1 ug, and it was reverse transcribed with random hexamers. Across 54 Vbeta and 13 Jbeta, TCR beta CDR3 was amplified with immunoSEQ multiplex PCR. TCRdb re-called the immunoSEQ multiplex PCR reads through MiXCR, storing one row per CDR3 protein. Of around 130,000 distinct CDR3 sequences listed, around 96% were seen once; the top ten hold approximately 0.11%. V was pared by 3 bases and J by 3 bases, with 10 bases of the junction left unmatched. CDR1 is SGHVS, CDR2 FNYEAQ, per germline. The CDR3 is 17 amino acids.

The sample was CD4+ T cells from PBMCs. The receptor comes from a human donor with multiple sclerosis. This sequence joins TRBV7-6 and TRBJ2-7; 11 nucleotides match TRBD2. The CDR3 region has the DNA TGTGCCAGCAGCTTGGCCTCGACTAGCGGGGCGTACTACGAGCAGTACTTC. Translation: CASSLASTSGAYYEQYF.